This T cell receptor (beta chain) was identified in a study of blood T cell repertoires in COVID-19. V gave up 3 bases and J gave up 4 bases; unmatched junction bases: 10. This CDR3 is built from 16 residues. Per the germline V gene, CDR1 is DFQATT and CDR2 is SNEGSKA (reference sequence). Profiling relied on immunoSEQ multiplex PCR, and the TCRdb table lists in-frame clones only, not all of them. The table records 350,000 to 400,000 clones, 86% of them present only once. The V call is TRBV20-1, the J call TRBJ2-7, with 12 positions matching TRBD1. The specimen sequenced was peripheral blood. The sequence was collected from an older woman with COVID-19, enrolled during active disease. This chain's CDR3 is CSASTPLGQGAYEQYF. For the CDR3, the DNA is TGCAGTGCTAGTACCCCCCTGGGACAGGGGGCTTACGAGCAGTACTTC.